The 7 T cell receptor beta chains reported below all come from one sample, sequenced in a study of T cells after yellow fever vaccination. TCRdb independently ran MiXCR on the 5' RACE reads; one entry per CDR3 protein. This table holds a few hundred thousand distinct CDR3 sequences, about a sixth found once. This sample comprised PBMCs, obtained 4 to 5 days after the first yellow fever vaccination. The receptors shown here come from a man aged 18 to 35 who received the YFV17D yellow fever vaccine.

This chain joins TRBV20-1 and TRBJ1-6, with 8 nucleotides matching TRBD1. Germline CDR1 reads DFQATT; CDR2 reads SNEGSKA (reference sequence). J was trimmed by 7 bases and V by 5 bases; bases with no gene match: 10. This CDR3 has 15 amino acids. CDR3 DNA sequence: TGCAGTGCTGTCCCGGGACAGGTTCGGAATTCACCCCTCCACTTT. It codes for CSAVPGQVRNSPLHF.

This clonotype was counted between two and nine times. This chain connects TRBV9 to TRBJ2-2, with D possibly TRBD2 on 6 matching bases. The V end lost 0 bases, the J end lost 6 bases, and 18 bases lay between the germline ends. CDR1 and CDR2 from the germline V gene are SGDLS and YYNGEE. The CDR3 length is 17 residues. The CDR3 spells CASSVVEGPLAPGELFF. The CDR3 nucleotides read TGTGCCAGCAGCGTAGTCGAAGGCCCACTAGCACCCGGGGAGCTGTTTTTT.

The chain couples TRBV3-1 to TRBJ2-2; 9 nucleotides align to TRBD1. The V gene's germline CDR1 is LGHDT and CDR2 YNNKEL (reference sequence). The CDR3 is 15 residues long. V lost 4 bases to trimming and J lost 5 bases; unmatched junction nucleotides: 5. Here the CDR3 DNA reads TGTGCCAGCAGCCGAGGGACAGGGTTTACCGGGGAGCTGTTTTTT. Translated: CASSRGTGFTGELFF.

The V and J genes are TRBV16 and TRBJ2-2, with D possibly TRBD2 on 6 matching bases. Trimming cost V 1 base and J 5 bases, with 8 bases left between them. CDR1 is KGHSY, CDR2 FQNENV, per germline. The CDR3 is 14 residues long. CDR3 residues: CASSQFAGTGELFF. In DNA form, the CDR3 reads TGTGCCAGCAGCCAATTTGCGGGGACCGGGGAGCTGTTTTTT.

This clonotype was seen many times. J is TRBJ2-3 and V is TRBV9; D may correspond to TRBD1 or TRBD2 (6 bases each). The CDR3 has 18 residues. Trimming removed 4 bases at V and 2 bases at J, with 23 bases between. The germline V gene has CDR1 SGDLS and CDR2 YYNGEE. The CDR3 region has the DNA TGTGCCAGCAGCCCACGGAGGGGGGCAGCGTACTTCACAGATACGCAGTATTTT. Translated: CASSPRRGAAYFTDTQYF.

This clonotype was observed many times. This rearrangement joins TRBV10-3 to TRBJ1-1, with D perhaps TRBD1 (6 bases). Germline V gene sequence: CDR1 ENHRY, CDR2 SYGVKD. With 9 bases removed from V and 1 base from J, the gap between germline ends came to 12 bases. This CDR3 has 13 residues. The CDR3 spells CAIRGTPNTEAFF. For the CDR3, the DNA is TGTGCCATTCGCGGGACACCGAACACTGAAGCTTTCTTT.

A few counts support this clonotype. The chain employs TRBV29-1 and TRBJ1-1; 10 positions match TRBD1. This CDR3 spans 15 amino acids. CDR1 is SQVTM, CDR2 ANQGSEA, per germline. V lost 4 bases and J lost 11; bases outside the gene matches: 16. Written as DNA, the CDR3 is TGCAGCGTTGCCTCCTCGAGACAGGGGGCGCGTAGGGCTTTCTTT. Translating it yields CSVASSRQGARRAFF.